This T cell receptor (beta chain) was found in a study of T cells in Graves' hyperthyroidism and ophthalmopathy. The source material, RNA transcripts, was used to amplify TCR beta CDR3 regions. The HTBI primer set was used in a first-round RT-PCR of the TCR CDR3. Each CDR3 protein gets one entry after TCRdb re-called the multiplex PCR reads with MiXCR. The repertoire holds about 290,000 distinct CDR3 sequences, with about 14% as singletons. Many counts were recorded for this clonotype. Newly diagnosed hyperthyroidism patients aged 18 to 65 years had disease lasting under 2 months. Trimming left V 9 bases short and J 5 bases short, with 4 bases between. The CDR3 length is 10 residues. Per germline, CDR1 LNHDA and CDR2 SQIVND (reference sequence).

The sample taken for sequencing was blood. The V gene is TRBV19, the J gene TRBJ2-2; no clear D. The origin of this receptor is a woman in her twenties or thirties with Graves' hyperthyroidism that later progressed to Graves' ophthalmopathy. The CDR3 nucleotides read TGTGCCAGCGGAACCGGGGAGCTGTTTTTT. Its protein is CASGTGELFF.